The sequence of this TCR beta chain was determined in a study of molecular identifiers for immune sequencing clone quantification. Study-level findings and limits: Clones that had above 20 RNA copies took up over 98% of effector molecules but under 1% in naive cells.

Germline loops: CDR1 SGHVS, CDR2 FNYEAQ. Trimming cost V 1 base and J 4 bases; bases outside gene matches: 7. The CDR3 spans 17 residues. This clonotype was detected ten times or more. What it binds is not known. TCRdb analysed the PCR reads with MiXCR anew, one entry per CDR3 protein. The table includes 550,000 to 750,000 distinct CDR3 sequences, less than 20% detected once. This receptor was taken from a human donor in good health. Some libraries in this study had Jurkat cell RNA spiked in. The sample taken for sequencing was naive CD8+ T cells from blood, with Jurkat cell RNA spiked in. Subset reported: FACS-sorted CD8+CD4-CCR7+CD45RA+ naive T cells. The chain is built from TRBV7-6 and TRBJ1-1; 12 nucleotides agree with TRBD1. In nucleotides, the CDR3 is TGTGCCAGCAGCTTAGGACAGCCGGGACAGGGGGCCACTGAAGCTTTCTTT. This gives the protein CASSLGQPGQGATEAFF.